This record looks at one TCR beta chain sequence and its context. The antigen remains unidentified. Extracted total RNA amounted to at least 5.5 micrograms for each sample. A second PCR, run for roughly 7 to 11 cycles, used a sample-barcoded 5' primer plus a J-beta primer mix. A single record per CDR3 protein comes from TCRdb applying MiXCR to the 5' RACE reads. The sample lists some 1.5 million distinct CDR3 sequences; roughly 27% were seen once. This sample was taken from a study of blood T cells in healthy people across ages. Per the germline V gene, CDR1 is LGHNA and CDR2 is YSLEER. The V gene end was trimmed by 3 bases and the J gene end by 3 bases; junction bases not matched to a gene: 8. The CDR3 covers 15 residues. Findings and caveats of the study: A greater number of naive CD4+ cells and higher diversity distinguished long-lived donors from aged donors. TCR beta diversity, measured per million T cells, fell in a roughly linear way with age. The study found TCR beta diversity correlated strongly with naive T cell percentage.

The receptor was isolated from a woman aged 25-40 years in good health. The chain has TRBV4-3 and TRBJ2-7, with 7 bases matching TRBD2. The sample consisted of blood. CDR3 DNA sequence: TGCGCCAGCAGCCAGTCCGGGACTAAATACTACGAGCAGTACTTC. Its protein is CASSQSGTKYYEQYF.